Below are 13 T cell receptor beta chains sequenced from a single sample in a study of neurological immune-mediated disorders. Time point reported: longitudinal time-point 3. TCRdb redid the calling of the 5' RACE reads with MiXCR, one entry per CDR3 protein. This sample carries about 84,000 distinct CDR3 sequences, about 4.5% of them seen once, and the ten largest clones take around 6%. Material for sequencing was PBMCs. These receptors all come from a woman aged 60 to 75 with multiple sclerosis.

In this sample, this clonotype turned up many times. The chain couples TRBV21-1 to TRBJ1-1; the D call TRBD1 from the table was never checked on the DNA. TRBV21-1 represents a pseudogene. The CDR3 consists of 15 residues. CDR3 nucleotide sequence: TGTGCCAGCAGCAAAGTTCGGGGGTTGGGGGCTGAAGCTTTCTTT. Its protein product is CASSKVRGLGAEAFF.

This clonotype occurred many times. V gene TRBV7-2 combines with J gene TRBJ2-5, with a possible D match to TRBD1 (8 bases). V was trimmed by 2 bases and J by 5 bases, leaving 12 bases between them. The CDR3 is 14 amino acids. CDR1 is SGHTA, CDR2 FQGNSA, per germline. CDR3 DNA: TGTGCCAGCAGCTTAACACAGGGGGGGGAGACCCAGTACTTC. It translates to CASSLTQGGETQYF.

There are many counts of this clonotype. The V gene is TRBV20-1, the J gene TRBJ1-6, with TRBD1 identical over 9 bases. The J segment lost 7 bases and the V segment lost 4 bases, leaving 2 bases of the junction unmatched. The germline V gene encodes CDR1 DFQATT and CDR2 SNEGSKA (reference sequence). The CDR3 length is 13 residues. The chain's CDR3 is CSATQGANSPLHF. DNA for the CDR3: TGCAGTGCTACACAGGGGGCAAATTCACCCCTCCACTTT.

This clonotype was detected ten times or more. This chain joins TRBV19 and TRBJ1-5; 7 bases map to TRBD1. The CDR3 is 12 residues long. V lost 3 bases and J lost 7; bases outside the gene matches: 0. CDR1 LNHDA and CDR2 SQIVND come from the germline V gene (reference sequence). In DNA form, the CDR3 reads TGTGCCAGTAGTATCAGGGGGCAGCCCCAGCATTTT. Translated: CASSIRGQPQHF.

This clonotype has at least ten counts. The rearrangement joins TRBV20-1 to TRBJ1-1; D perhaps matches TRBD1 (5 bases). This CDR3 has 12 residues. With 6 bases removed from V and 5 bases from J, the gap between germline ends came to 13 bases. Germline values: CDR1 DFQATT, CDR2 SNEGSKA (reference sequence). In nucleotides, the CDR3 is TGCAGTGCGGCAATAGGGACGACTGAAGCTTTCTTT. Amino acids: CSAAIGTTEAFF.

There are many counts of this clonotype. The chain carries TRBV5-1 and TRBJ1-5; D perhaps matches TRBD1 (5 bases). Germline CDR1 is SGHRS and CDR2 is YFSETQ. The CDR3 runs 15 residues. Between the trimmed V and J ends, which lost 0 bases and 5 bases, there was a span of 12 bases. The CDR3 sequence: CASSLGAGTHQPQHF. Written as DNA, the CDR3 is TGCGCCAGCAGCTTGGGAGCAGGGACGCATCAGCCCCAGCATTTT.

This clonotype appeared many times. This rearrangement joins TRBV4-2 to TRBJ1-6; 8 nucleotides match TRBD1. The CDR3 totals 14 residues. J was trimmed by 9 bases and V by 2 bases; bases with no gene match: 3. Looked up from germline, CDR1 is LGHNA and CDR2 is YNFKEQ. The CDR3 region is CASSQQGAPSPLHF. The CDR3, as DNA: TGTGCCAGCAGCCAACAGGGGGCGCCTTCACCCCTCCACTTT.

This clonotype has ten or more counts. V and J are TRBV5-1 and TRBJ2-2, with D perhaps TRBD2 (5 bases). Germline-derived CDR1 and CDR2 are SGHRS and YFSETQ. This CDR3 has 16 residues. V was pared by 6 bases and J by 3 bases, with 18 bases between. The CDR3 region has the DNA TGCGCCAGCACTCTGAGAGGGATTTGGGACACCGGGGAGCTGTTTTTT. It translates to CASTLRGIWDTGELFF. The whole variable domain, remainder taken from reference TRBV5-1 and TRBJ2-2, is KAGVTQTPRYLIKTRGQQVTLSCSPISGHRSVSWYQQTPGQGLQFLFEYFSETQRNKGNFPGRFSGRQFSNSRSEMNVSTLELGDSALYLCASTLRGIWDTGELFFGEGSRLTVL.

Ten or more counts support this clonotype. The chain uses TRBV5-1 and TRBJ2-3; TRBD2 aligns across 13 bases. Germline assignment: CDR1 SGHRS and CDR2 YFSETQ. The V and J ends lost 2 bases and 13 bases, in that order; junction bases with no gene match: 10. The length of the CDR3 is 15 residues. Here the CDR3 reads CASSFPRTSGGAEYF. The CDR3 DNA reads TGCGCCAGCAGCTTCCCACGGACTAGCGGGGGCGCCGAGTATTTT.

This clonotype was seen many times. The chain has TRBV5-1 and TRBJ2-3, with 9 nucleotides matching TRBD2. From germline, CDR1 is SGHRS and CDR2 YFSETQ. This CDR3 has 14 amino acids. The V and J ends lost 7 bases and 3 bases, in that order; junction bases with no gene match: 6. The CDR3 nucleotides read TGCGCCAGCGTTAGCGGGGGCGGGACAGATACGCAGTATTTT. Amino acid sequence: CASVSGGGTDTQYF. Full variable domain (remainder filled in from reference TRBV5-1 and TRBJ2-3): KAGVTQTPRYLIKTRGQQVTLSCSPISGHRSVSWYQQTPGQGLQFLFEYFSETQRNKGNFPGRFSGRQFSNSRSEMNVSTLELGDSALYLCASVSGGGTDTQYFGPGTRLTVL.

This clonotype was seen at least ten times. The V call is TRBV27, the J call TRBJ1-2; D unclear. The CDR3 spans 12 residues. Trimming took 8 bases from V and 5 from J, leaving 12 bases between them. Germline V gene sequence: CDR1 MNHEY, CDR2 SMNVEV (reference sequence). CDR3: CASPSWRYGYTF. The CDR3 DNA reads as TGTGCCAGCCCCAGTTGGAGGTATGGCTACACCTTC.

The table lists this clonotype with many counts. The V gene is TRBV15, the J gene TRBJ2-2, with TRBD1 matching 7 bases. The CDR3 is made up of 15 amino acids. The germline V gene has CDR1 LNHNV and CDR2 YYDKDF (reference sequence). With V trimmed by 1 base and J by 1 base, 0 bases remained unmatched. The CDR3 region is CATSRGDRNTGELFF. The CDR3 DNA reads TGTGCCACCAGCAGAGGGGACAGGAACACCGGGGAGCTGTTTTTT.

The table lists this clonotype with many counts. The chain couples TRBV20-1 to TRBJ1-1, with D possibly being TRBD1 (6 bases). The germline V gene encodes CDR1 DFQATT and CDR2 SNEGSKA (reference sequence). This CDR3 spans 13 amino acids. The CDR3 sequence: CRRQSGQNTEAFF. CDR3 in DNA: TGCAGGAGACAATCGGGACAGAACACTGAAGCTTTCTTT.